These 5 T cell receptor beta chains came from one sample sequenced in a study of beta chain features in type 1 diabetes. Study-wide findings and caveats: Moderately but significantly shorter TCRB CDR3s were found in Type 1 diabetes patients in all four CD4+ subsets.

As every portion of the isolated RNA was reverse transcribed, the sequencing read expressed TCRB transcripts. TCRdb's copy holds only in-frame clones and misses some; the assay was immunoSEQ multiplex PCR. The top ten hold 0.7% of the sample, which has 150,000 to 200,000 clones, about 9% seen once. No antigen has been assigned to these receptors. Input material: central memory CD4+ T cells from blood. These receptors originate from a woman in her 30s with type 1 diabetes.

This clone was observed a few times. This sequence joins TRBV18 and TRBJ2-3, with a tentative D call TRBD1 (6 bases). CDR1 is KGHSH and CDR2 is LQKENI in the germline V gene. V was pared by 2 bases and J by 2 bases, with 11 bases between. The CDR3 has 15 amino acids. The CDR3 loop reads CASSPTTGITDTQYF. Here the CDR3 DNA reads TGTGCCAGCTCACCAACGACAGGAATCACAGATACGCAGTATTTT.

The J gene is TRBJ1-1, the V gene TRBV9; TRBD1 aligns across 10 bases. This CDR3 has 15 amino acids. The germline V gene has CDR1 SGDLS and CDR2 YYNGEE. J lost 4 bases, V lost 4 bases, and 7 bases had no gene match. DNA of the CDR3: TGTGCCAGCAGCCCCCGACAGGGGGCGGGCACTGAAGCTTTCTTT. Amino acids: CASSPRQGAGTEAFF.

This chain links TRBV28 with TRBJ1-3; 8 bases match TRBD1. Losses at the gene ends were 4 bases for V and 4 bases for J; bases not matched to a gene: 6. The CDR3 runs to 15 residues. The germline CDR1 and CDR2 sequences are MDHEN and SYDVKM. Written as DNA, the CDR3 is TGTGCCAGCAGTTCTTGGCAGGGGGCCGGAAACACCATATATTTT. Translation: CASSSWQGAGNTIYF.

This clone was counted only a few times. The chain carries TRBV27 and TRBJ1-1, with 11 bases identical to TRBD1. The CDR3 totals 15 residues. From germline, CDR1 is MNHEY and CDR2 SMNVEV (reference sequence). The V gene end was trimmed by 3 bases and the J gene end by 2 bases; junction bases not matched to a gene: 2. The CDR3 DNA reads as TGTGCCAGCAGTTTTTGGACAGGGGGCAACACTGAAGCTTTCTTT. Translated: CASSFWTGGNTEAFF.

This clone was observed once. This chain connects TRBV30 to TRBJ1-5, with 7 positions matching TRBD1. V lost 3 bases to trimming and J lost 8 bases; unmatched junction nucleotides: 7. Germline CDR1 is GTSNPN and CDR2 is SVGIG (reference sequence). The CDR3 has 13 residues. In nucleotides, the CDR3 is TGTGCCTGGAGGGGACAGCCGTGGGAGCCCCAGCATTTT. Translation gives CAWRGQPWEPQHF.